These T cell receptor beta chains were read from a single sample in a study of blood T cell repertoires in COVID-19. Using immunoSEQ multiplex PCR, the repertoire was profiled, and TCRdb retains in-frame clones only, with some absent. The sample has 20,000 to 30,000 clones, roughly 89% seen once. The sequenced material came from peripheral blood. The receptors here all came from a man in his sixties or seventies with COVID-19, enrolled during active disease. Both conserved end residues are part of each CDR3. The order of the fields is J gene, V gene, clone size, D gene, CDR3 protein, CDR3 DNA. The D gene is left open where the match is weak. Rows may omit the clone size; those that give it use once, few, many or a size class.

TRBJ2-7 | TRBV18 | NA | NA | CASSPGGAQGEQYF | TGTGCCAGCTCACCGGGGGGGGCCCAAGGAGAGCAGTACTTC
TRBJ2-2 | TRBV9 | NA | TRBD1 | CASSVEGTGISTGELFF | TGTGCCAGCAGCGTAGAAGGGACAGGGATCAGCACCGGGGAGCTGTTTTTT
TRBJ2-2 | TRBV7-8 | NA | TRBD2 | CASSLARLAGGRTGELFF | TGTGCCAGCAGCTTAGCGCGACTAGCGGGAGGTCGGACCGGGGAGCTGTTTTTT
TRBJ1-2 | TRBV5-1 | NA | NA | CASSLGGRLGRANYGYTF | TGCGCCAGCAGCTTGGGGGGCCGTTTGGGTAGAGCTAACTATGGCTACACCTTC
TRBJ2-2 | TRBV11-2 | NA | TRBD1 | CASSLARDRGRTGELFF | TGTGCCAGCAGCTTAGCTCGGGACAGGGGGCGTACCGGGGAGCTGTTTTTT
TRBJ1-1 | TRBV6-6 | NA | TRBD1 | CASSYRGQGTEAFF | TGTGCCAGCAGTTACAGGGGACAGGGGACTGAAGCTTTCTTT
TRBJ2-5 | TRBV2 | NA | NA | CASSDYYYQETQYF | TGTGCCAGCAGTGATTATTATTACCAAGAGACCCAGTACTTC
TRBJ1-2 | TRBV7-9 | few | NA | CASSTDRGGYTF | TGTGCCAGCAGCACCGATCGGGGTGGCTACACCTTC
TRBJ1-1 | TRBV6-5 | NA | NA | CASGRVGTEAFF | TGTGCCAGCGGCAGGGTAGGCACTGAAGCTTTCTTT
TRBJ2-3 | TRBV7-6 | once | TRBD2 | CASSPGLAGSSTDTQYF | TGTGCCAGCAGCCCTGGACTAGCGGGTTCTAGCACAGATACGCAGTATTTT
TRBJ2-1 | TRBV4-2 | few | TRBD1 | CASSPNPGQGYNEQFF | TGTGCCAGCAGCCCGAACCCGGGACAGGGATACAATGAGCAGTTCTTC
TRBJ1-5 | TRBV5-1 | NA | NA | CASSLGGYSNQPQHF | TGCGCCAGCAGCTTAGGGGGATATAGCAATCAGCCCCAGCATTTT
TRBJ2-2 | TRBV7-2 | NA | NA | CASSSSLLAARTGELFF | TGTGCCAGCAGCTCCTCACTCCTAGCAGCTCGCACCGGGGAGCTGTTTTTT
TRBJ2-1 | TRBV4-1 | NA | TRBD1 | CASSHGDRPYNEQFF | TGCGCCAGCAGCCATGGGGACAGACCCTACAATGAGCAGTTCTTC
TRBJ1-2 | TRBV19 | few | TRBD1 | CASRARDRGDYGYTF | TGTGCCAGTAGGGCACGGGACAGGGGAGACTATGGCTACACCTTC
TRBJ2-3 | TRBV3-1/TRBV3-2 | NA | NA | CASSPLVAVSTDTQYF | TGTGCCAGCAGCCCTCTGGTAGCGGTTAGCACAGATACGCAGTATTTT
TRBJ2-7 | TRBV12-5 | NA | NA | CASGFGWRGSSYEQYF | TGTGCTAGTGGTTTCGGGTGGCGGGGTAGCTCCTACGAGCAGTACTTC
TRBJ1-6 | TRBV5-1 | NA | TRBD1 | CASSLGGRGHSPLHF | TGCGCCAGCAGCTTGGGGGGCAGGGGGCATTCACCCCTCCACTTT
TRBJ2-5 | TRBV15 | NA | NA | CATSTQPGETQYF | TGTGCCACCAGCACGCAACCGGGGGAGACCCAGTACTTC
TRBJ1-1 | TRBV30 | once | NA | CAWSLQGRGGAFF | TGTGCCTGGAGTTTACAGGGCCGCGGAGGAGCTTTCTTT
TRBJ1-5 | TRBV6-2/TRBV6-3 | NA | NA | CASSGPGGNQPQHF | TGTGCCAGCAGTGGCCCTGGGGGGAATCAGCCCCAGCATTTT
TRBJ2-1 | TRBV27 | NA | TRBD1 | CASSSPGQGIYEQFF | TGTGCCAGCAGTTCACCGGGACAGGGGATCTATGAGCAGTTCTTC
TRBJ1-3 | TRBV10-3 | NA | TRBD1 | CAIRERQGAGNTIYF | TGTGCCATCAGGGAACGACAGGGGGCTGGAAACACCATATATTTT
TRBJ2-3 | TRBV9 | NA | TRBD2 | CASSAPTSGDTQYF | TGTGCCAGCAGCGCGCCGACTAGCGGAGATACGCAGTATTTT
TRBJ1-2 | TRBV7-9 | NA | NA | CASSALSISNYGYTF | TGTGCCAGCAGCGCTCTCTCTATATCTAACTATGGCTACACCTTC
TRBJ2-7 | TRBV5-6 | NA | NA | CASSLATGTYEQYF | TGTGCCAGCAGCTTGGCGACAGGTACCTACGAGCAGTACTTC
TRBJ1-6 | TRBV25-1 | NA | TRBD1 | CASSDYRDRDGSPLHF | TGTGCCAGCAGTGATTACCGGGACAGGGACGGTTCACCCCTCCACTTT
TRBJ1-1 | TRBV18 | NA | NA | CASSGGGTEAFF | TGTGCCAGCTCCGGGGGGGGAACTGAAGCTTTCTTT
TRBJ1-5 | TRBV10-3 | NA | NA | CAISESGGHSQPQHF | TGTGCCATCAGTGAGTCGGGGGGGCATAGTCAGCCCCAGCATTTT
TRBJ2-7 | TRBV6-2/TRBV6-3 | NA | TRBD2 | CASSYSRRGGFSYEQYF | TGTGCCAGCAGTTACAGTCGTCGGGGGGGCTTCTCCTACGAGCAGTACTTC